This TCR beta chain was profiled in a study of blood T cells in healthy people across ages. There are 16 residues in the CDR3. Germline CDR1 DFQATT, CDR2 SNEGSKA (reference sequence). V lost 6 bases and J lost 6; bases outside the gene matches: 17. This clonotype was seen only a few times. The antigen is not known. Study conclusions and caveats: Per million T cells, TCR beta diversity dropped about linearly as age rose. Unsorted PBMCs blocked a conclusive comparison of naive and antigen-experienced cells.

Primers used in a second PCR of roughly 6 to 12 cycles were a sample-barcoded 5' primer and a J-beta primer mix. TCRdb re-called the 5' RACE reads through MiXCR, storing one row per CDR3 protein. This sample carries some 900,000 distinct CDR3 sequences, about 48% of them seen once, and the ten largest clones take 10% to 15%. This chain links TRBV20-1 with TRBJ1-2; the match to TRBD1 covers 9 bases. The source of this sequence is a man aged 25 to 45 in good health. Sample: blood. The CDR3 spells CSALLSGQGRRDGYTF. The CDR3 bases are TGCAGTGCCCTGCTTTCTGGACAGGGGCGCAGGGATGGCTACACCTTC.